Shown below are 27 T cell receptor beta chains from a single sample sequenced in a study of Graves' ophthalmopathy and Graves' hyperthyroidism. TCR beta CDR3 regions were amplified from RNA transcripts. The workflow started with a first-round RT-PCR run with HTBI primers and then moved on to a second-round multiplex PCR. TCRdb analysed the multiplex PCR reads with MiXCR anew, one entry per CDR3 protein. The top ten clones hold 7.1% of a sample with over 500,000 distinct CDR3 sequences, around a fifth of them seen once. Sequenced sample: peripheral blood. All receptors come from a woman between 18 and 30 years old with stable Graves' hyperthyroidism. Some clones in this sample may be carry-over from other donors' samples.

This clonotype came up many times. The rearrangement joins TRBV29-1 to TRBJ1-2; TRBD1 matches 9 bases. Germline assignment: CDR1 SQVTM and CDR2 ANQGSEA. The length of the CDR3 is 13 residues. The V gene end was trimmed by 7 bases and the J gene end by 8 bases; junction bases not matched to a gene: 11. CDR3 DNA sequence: TGCAGCGCTACAGGGGGCGAAGGCGGCGGCTACACCTTC. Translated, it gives CSATGGEGGGYTF.

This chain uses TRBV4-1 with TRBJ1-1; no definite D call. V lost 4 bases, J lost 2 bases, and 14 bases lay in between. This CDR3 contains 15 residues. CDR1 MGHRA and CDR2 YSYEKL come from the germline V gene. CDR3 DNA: TGCGCCAGCAGCCCATCCCCAGGCGGAAACACTGAAGCTTTCTTT. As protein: CASSPSPGGNTEAFF.

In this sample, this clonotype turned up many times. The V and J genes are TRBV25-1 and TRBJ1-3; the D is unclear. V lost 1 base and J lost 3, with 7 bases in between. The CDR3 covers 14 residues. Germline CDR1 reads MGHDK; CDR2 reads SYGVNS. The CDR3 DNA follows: TGTGCCAGCAGTGAATTGAGGGATGGAAACACCATATATTTT. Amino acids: CASSELRDGNTIYF.

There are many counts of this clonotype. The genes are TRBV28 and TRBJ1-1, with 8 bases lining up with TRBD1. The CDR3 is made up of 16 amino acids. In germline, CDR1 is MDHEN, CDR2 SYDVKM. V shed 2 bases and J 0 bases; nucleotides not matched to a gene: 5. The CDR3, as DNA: TGTGCCAGCAGTTTACAGGGGGCCGGCTTGAACACTGAAGCTTTCTTT. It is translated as CASSLQGAGLNTEAFF. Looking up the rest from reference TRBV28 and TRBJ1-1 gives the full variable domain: DVKVTQSSRYLVKRTGEKVFLECVQDMDHENMFWYRQDPGLGLRLIYFSYDVKMKEKGDIPEGYSVSREKKERFSLILESASTNQTSMYLCASSLQGAGLNTEAFFGQGTRLTVV.

The CDR3 sequence: CASSSGQANTGELFF. CDR3 in DNA: TGTGCCAGCAGTTCGGGACAGGCGAACACCGGGGAGCTGTTTTTT. The V call is TRBV6-2 or TRBV6-3, the J call TRBJ2-2; 8 bases agree with TRBD1. Germline V CDR1 and CDR2: MNHEY, SVGEGT. Unmatched junction bases numbered 1, after V lost 4 bases and J lost 0 bases. The CDR3 length is 15 residues.

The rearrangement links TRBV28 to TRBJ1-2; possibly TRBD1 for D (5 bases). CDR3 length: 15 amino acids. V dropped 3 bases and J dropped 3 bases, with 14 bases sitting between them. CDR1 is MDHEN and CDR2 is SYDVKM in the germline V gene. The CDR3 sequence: CASSLVGQIYYGYTF. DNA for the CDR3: TGTGCCAGCAGTTTGGTCGGACAAATTTACTATGGCTACACCTTC.

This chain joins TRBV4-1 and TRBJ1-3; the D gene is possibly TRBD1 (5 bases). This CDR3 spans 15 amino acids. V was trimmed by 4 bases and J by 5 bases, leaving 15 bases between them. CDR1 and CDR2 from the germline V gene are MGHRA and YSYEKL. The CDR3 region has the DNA TGCGCCAGCAGCCCAGAGCAGGGAGGTAGAAACACCATATATTTT. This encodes CASSPEQGGRNTIYF.

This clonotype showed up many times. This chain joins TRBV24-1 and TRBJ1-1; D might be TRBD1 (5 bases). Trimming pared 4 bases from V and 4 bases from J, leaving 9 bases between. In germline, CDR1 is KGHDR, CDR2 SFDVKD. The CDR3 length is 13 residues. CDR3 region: CATSEGRGTEAFF. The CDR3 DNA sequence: TGTGCCACCAGTGAAGGGAGGGGCACTGAAGCTTTCTTT.

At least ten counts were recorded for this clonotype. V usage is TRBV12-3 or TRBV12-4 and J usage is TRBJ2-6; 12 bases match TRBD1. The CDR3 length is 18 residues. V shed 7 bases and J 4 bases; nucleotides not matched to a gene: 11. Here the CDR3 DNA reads TGTGCCAGCACCCCCCCCGGGACAGGGGGCGACGGGGCCAACGTCCTGACTTTC. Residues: CASTPPGTGGDGANVLTF.

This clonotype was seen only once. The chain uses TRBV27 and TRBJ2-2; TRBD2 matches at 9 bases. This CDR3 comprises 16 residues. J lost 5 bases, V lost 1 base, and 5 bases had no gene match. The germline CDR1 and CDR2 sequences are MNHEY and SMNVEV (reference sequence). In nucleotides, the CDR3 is TGTGCCAGCAGTTTATATCAGACTAGCGGTACCGGGGAGCTGTTTTTT. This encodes CASSLYQTSGTGELFF.

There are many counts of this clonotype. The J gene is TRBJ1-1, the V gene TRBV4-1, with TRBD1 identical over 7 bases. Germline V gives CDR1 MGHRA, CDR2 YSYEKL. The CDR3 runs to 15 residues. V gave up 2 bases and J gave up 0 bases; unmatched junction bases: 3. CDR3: CASSQLQGMNTEAFF. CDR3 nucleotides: TGCGCCAGCAGCCAACTACAGGGGATGAACACTGAAGCTTTCTTT.

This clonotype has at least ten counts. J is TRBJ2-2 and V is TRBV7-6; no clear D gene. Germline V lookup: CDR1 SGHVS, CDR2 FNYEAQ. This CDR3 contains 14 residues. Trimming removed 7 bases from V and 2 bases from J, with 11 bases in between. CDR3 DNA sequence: TGTGCCAGCACCATAACAGTAAACACCGGGGAGCTGTTTTTT. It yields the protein CASTITVNTGELFF.

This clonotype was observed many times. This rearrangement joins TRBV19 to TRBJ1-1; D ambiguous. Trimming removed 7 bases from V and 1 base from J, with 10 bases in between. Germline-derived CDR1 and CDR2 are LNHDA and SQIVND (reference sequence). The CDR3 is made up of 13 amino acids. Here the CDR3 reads CASKASGNTEAFF. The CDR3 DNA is TGTGCCAGTAAGGCATCAGGGAACACTGAAGCTTTCTTT.

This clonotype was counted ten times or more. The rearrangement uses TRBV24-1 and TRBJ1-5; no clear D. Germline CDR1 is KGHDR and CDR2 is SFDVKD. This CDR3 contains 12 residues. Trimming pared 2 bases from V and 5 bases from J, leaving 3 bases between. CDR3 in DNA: TGTGCCACCAGTGATTCCGATCAGCCCCAGCATTTT. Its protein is CATSDSDQPQHF.

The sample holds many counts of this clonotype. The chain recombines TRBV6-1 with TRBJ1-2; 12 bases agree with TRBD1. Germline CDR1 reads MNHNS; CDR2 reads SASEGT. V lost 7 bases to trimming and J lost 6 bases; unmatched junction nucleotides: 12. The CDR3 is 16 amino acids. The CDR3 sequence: CASIKGGTGGKDGYTF. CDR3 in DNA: TGTGCCAGCATCAAAGGGGGGACAGGGGGCAAGGATGGCTACACCTTC.

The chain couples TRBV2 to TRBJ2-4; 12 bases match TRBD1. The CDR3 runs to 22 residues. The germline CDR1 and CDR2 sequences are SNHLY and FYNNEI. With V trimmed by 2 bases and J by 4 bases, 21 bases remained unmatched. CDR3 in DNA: TGTGCCAGCAGTGAAATAGGCCGCCGGGACAGGGGGCGGCCCCCGGAGAAAAACATTCAGTACTTC. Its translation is CASSEIGRRDRGRPPEKNIQYF.

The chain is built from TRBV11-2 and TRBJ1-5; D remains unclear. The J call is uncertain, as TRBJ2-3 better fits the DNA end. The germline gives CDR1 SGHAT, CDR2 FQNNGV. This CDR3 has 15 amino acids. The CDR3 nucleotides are TGTGCCAGCAGCTTGGGCGGTATAGAAAATCAGCCCCAGTATTTT. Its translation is CASSLGGIENQPQYF.

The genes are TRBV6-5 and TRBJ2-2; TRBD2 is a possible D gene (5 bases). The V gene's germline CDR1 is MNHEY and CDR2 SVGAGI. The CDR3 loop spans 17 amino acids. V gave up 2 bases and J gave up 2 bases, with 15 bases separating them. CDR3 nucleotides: TGTGCCAGCAGTTACGACGGGATGTTATCCAACACCGGGGAGCTGTTTTTT. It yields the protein CASSYDGMLSNTGELFF.

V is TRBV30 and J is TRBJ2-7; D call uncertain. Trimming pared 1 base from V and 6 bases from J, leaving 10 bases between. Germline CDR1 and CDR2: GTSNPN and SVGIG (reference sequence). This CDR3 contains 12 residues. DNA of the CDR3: TGTGCCTGGAGTGCCACGCCGCCCGAGCAGTACTTC. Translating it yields CAWSATPPEQYF. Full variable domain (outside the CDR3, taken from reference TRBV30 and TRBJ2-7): SQTIHQWPATLVQPVGSPLSLECTVEGTSNPNLYWYRQAAGRGLQLLFYSVGIGQISSEVPQNLSASRPQDRQFILSSKKLLLSDSGFYLCAWSATPPEQYFGPGTRLTVT.

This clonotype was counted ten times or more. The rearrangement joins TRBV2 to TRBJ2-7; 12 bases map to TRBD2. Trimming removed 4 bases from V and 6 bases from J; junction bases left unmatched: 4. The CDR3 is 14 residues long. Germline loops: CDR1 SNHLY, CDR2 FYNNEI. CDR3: CASSVGLAGSEQYF. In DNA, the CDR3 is TGTGCCAGCAGTGTAGGACTAGCGGGGTCCGAGCAGTACTTC.

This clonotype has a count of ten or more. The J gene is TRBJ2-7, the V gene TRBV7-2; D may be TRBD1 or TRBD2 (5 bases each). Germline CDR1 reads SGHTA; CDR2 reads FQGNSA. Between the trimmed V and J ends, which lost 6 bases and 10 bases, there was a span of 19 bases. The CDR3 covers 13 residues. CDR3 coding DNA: TGTGCCAGCAGGCCACATAGAGGGGACGTCCAGTACTTC. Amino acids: CASRPHRGDVQYF.

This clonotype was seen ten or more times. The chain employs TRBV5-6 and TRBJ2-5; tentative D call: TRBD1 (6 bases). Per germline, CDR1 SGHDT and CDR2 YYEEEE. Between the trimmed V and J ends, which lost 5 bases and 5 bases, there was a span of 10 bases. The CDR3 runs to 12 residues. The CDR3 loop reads CASRGGRETQYF. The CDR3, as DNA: TGTGCCAGCAGAGGGGGACGGGAGACCCAGTACTTC.

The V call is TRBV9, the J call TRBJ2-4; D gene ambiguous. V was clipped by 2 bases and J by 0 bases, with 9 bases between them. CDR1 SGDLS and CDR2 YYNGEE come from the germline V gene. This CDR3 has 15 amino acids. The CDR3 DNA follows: TGTGCCAGCAGCGTCAGCCCCGCAGCCAAAAACATTCAGTACTTC. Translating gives CASSVSPAAKNIQYF.

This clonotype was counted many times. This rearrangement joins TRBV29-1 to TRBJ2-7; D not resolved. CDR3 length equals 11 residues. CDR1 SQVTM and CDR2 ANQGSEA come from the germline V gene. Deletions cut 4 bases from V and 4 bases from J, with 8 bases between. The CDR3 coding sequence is TGCAGCGTTGTGGACCTATACGAGCAGTACTTC. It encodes CSVVDLYEQYF.

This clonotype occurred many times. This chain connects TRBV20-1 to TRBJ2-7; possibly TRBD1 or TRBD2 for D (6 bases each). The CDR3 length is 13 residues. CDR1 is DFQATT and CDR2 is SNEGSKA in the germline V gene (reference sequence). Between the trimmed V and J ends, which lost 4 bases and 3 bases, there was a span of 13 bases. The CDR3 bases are TGCAGTGCTAAGCCGGGGGCTCACTACGAGCAGTACTTC. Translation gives CSAKPGAHYEQYF.

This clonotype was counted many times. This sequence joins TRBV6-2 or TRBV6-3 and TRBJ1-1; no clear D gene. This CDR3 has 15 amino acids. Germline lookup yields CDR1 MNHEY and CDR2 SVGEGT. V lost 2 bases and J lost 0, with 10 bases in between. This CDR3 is CASSYRSTLNTEAFF. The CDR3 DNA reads TGTGCCAGCAGTTACCGCTCGACCCTGAACACTGAAGCTTTCTTT.

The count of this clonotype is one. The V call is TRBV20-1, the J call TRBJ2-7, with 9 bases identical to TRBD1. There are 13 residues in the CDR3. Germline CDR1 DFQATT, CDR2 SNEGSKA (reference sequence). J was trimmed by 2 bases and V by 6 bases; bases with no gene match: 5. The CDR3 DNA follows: TGCAGTGCACCGGGACAGGGCCCCTACGAGCAGTACTTC. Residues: CSAPGQGPYEQYF.